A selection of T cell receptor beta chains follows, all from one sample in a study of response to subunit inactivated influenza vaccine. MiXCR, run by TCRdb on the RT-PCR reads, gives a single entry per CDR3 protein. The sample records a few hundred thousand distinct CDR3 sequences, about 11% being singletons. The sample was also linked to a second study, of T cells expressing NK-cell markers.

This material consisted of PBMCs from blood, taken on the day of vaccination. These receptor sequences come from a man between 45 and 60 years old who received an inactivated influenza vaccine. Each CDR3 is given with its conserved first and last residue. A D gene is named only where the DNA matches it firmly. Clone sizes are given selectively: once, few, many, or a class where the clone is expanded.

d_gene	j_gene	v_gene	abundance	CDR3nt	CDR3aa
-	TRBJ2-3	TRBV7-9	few	TGTGCCAGCAGCATAAGGGACCGACCAGATACGCAGTATTTT	CASSIRDRPDTQYF
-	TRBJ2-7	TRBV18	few	TGTGCCAGCTCAACAAGCCCAGGGACGTCCAGGGTCGAGCAGTACTTC	CASSTSPGTSRVEQYF
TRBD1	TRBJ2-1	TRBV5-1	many	TGCGCCAGCAGCTTGGTGGACAGGGCCAATGAGCAGTTCTTC	CASSLVDRANEQFF
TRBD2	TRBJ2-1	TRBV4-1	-	TGCGCCAGCAGCCAAGAGGTGACTAGCGGGGGGGCCTCCGAGCAGTTCTTC	CASSQEVTSGGASEQFF
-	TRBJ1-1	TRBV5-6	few	TGTGCCAGCAGCTTGGAGACAGGCGACAGCACTGAAGCTTTCTTT	CASSLETGDSTEAFF
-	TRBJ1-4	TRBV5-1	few	TGCGCCAGCAGCTTGGACAGGGCCGGCGAAAAACTGTTTTTT	CASSLDRAGEKLFF
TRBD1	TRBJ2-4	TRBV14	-	TGTGCCAGCAGCCAAGCTCCCGGGACAGCGGTAAAAAACATTCAGTACTTC	CASSQAPGTAVKNIQYF
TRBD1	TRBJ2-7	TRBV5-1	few	TGCGCCAGCAGCTTGACAGGGGAAAGAATCAACGAGCAGTACTTC	CASSLTGERINEQYF
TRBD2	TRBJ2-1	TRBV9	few	TGTGCCAGCAGCGGAGCAACCGGGACTAGCGGGAACTATGAGCAGTTCTTC	CASSGATGTSGNYEQFF
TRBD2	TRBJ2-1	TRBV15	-	TGTGCCACCAGCAGTACTAGCGGATTCTACAATGAGCAGTTCTTC	CATSSTSGFYNEQFF
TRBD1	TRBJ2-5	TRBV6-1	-	TGTGCCAGCAGAAGCGGGACAGGGCCCCGAGAGACCCAGTACTTC	CASRSGTGPRETQYF
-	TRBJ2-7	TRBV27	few	TGTGCCAGCAGTCCCTTGATCCCAGACTCCTACGAGCAGTACTTC	CASSPLIPDSYEQYF
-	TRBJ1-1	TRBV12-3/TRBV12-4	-	TGTGCCAGCAGTTTGGGTCCAGTGGACACTGAAGCTTTCTTT	CASSLGPVDTEAFF
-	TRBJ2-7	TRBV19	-	TGTGCCAGTAGTCTCCGAAGGGAGAGCGAGCAGTACTTC	CASSLRRESEQYF
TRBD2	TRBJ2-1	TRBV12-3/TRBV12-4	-	TGTGCCAGCAGTTCTAGCGGGGGGGCGAGGGAGCAGTTCTTC	CASSSSGGAREQFF
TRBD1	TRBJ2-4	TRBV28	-	TGTGCCAGCAGTTTGCAGGGGGTCGTGAACATTCAGTACTTC	CASSLQGVVNIQYF
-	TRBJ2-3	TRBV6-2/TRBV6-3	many	TGTGCCAGCAGTTATTCAGACAGGGACTTCACAGATACGCAGTATTTT	CASSYSDRDFTDTQYF
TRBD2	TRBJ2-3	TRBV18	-	TGTGCCAGCTCACCACAACGCGGGAGGGCGAGGGGAGATACGCAGTATTTT	CASSPQRGRARGDTQYF
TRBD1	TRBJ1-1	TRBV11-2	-	TGTGCCAGCAGCTTAGTACAGGGGCCTGAAGCTTTCTTT	CASSLVQGPEAFF
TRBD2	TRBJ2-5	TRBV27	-	TGTGCCAGCAGACCCTTCCCCGGGACTAGCGGGAGCGTAGGAGGGACCCAGTACTTC	CASRPFPGTSGSVGGTQYF
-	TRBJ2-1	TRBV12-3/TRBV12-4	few	TGTGCCAGCAGTTTCTTAGGATTTTACAATGAGCAGTTCTTC	CASSFLGFYNEQFF
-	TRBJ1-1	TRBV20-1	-	TGCAGTGCTAGAGATCGCCGACTGACTGTCCTTGAAGCTTTCTTT	CSARDRRLTVLEAFF
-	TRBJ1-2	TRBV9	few	TGTGCCAGCAGCGTAGCGGACGGGACTCTGGGCTACACCTTC	CASSVADGTLGYTF
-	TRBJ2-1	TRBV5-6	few	TGTGCCAGCAGCTTGAAGGGCGGGACTTCCTACAATGAGCAGTTCTTC	CASSLKGGTSYNEQFF
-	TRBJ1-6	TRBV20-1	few	TGCAGTGCTTCACCCCTCCACTTT	CSASPLHF
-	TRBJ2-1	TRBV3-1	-	TGTGCCAGCAGCCAAGAAGCGGATCGCTACGGCAATGAGCAGTTCTTC	CASSQEADRYGNEQFF
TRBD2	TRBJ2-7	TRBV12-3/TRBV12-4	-	TGTGCCAGCAGGGGACTAGGGGTTCGCGAGCAGTACTTC	CASRGLGVREQYF
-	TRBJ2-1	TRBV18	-	TGTGCCAGCTCAGCTCGGGGAGAGCAGTTCTTC	CASSARGEQFF
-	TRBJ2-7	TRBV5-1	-	TGCGCCAGCAGCTTGGAGGGATCCGACTACGAGCAGTACTTC	CASSLEGSDYEQYF
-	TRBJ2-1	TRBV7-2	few	TGTGCCAGCAGCTTAGCAACACACGGGAATGAGCAGTTCTTC	CASSLATHGNEQFF
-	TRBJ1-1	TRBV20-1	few	TGCAGTGCTAGAATGGACATTTATACTCCGAACACTGAAGCTTTCTTT	CSARMDIYTPNTEAFF
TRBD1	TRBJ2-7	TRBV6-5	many	TGTGCCAGCAGTTACGGTATGCGGGACAGGGGATCCTACGAGCAGTACTTC	CASSYGMRDRGSYEQYF
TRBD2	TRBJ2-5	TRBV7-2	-	TGTGCCAGCAGCTTAGCGCGGGAGTCGTGGGAGACCCAGTACTTC	CASSLARESWETQYF
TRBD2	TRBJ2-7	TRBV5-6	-	TGTGCCAGCAGCCCCCCGGGACTAGCGGTATACGAGCAGTACTTC	CASSPPGLAVYEQYF
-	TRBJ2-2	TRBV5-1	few	TGCGCCAGCACCTTGACGGAGTCGAACACCGGGGAGCTGTTTTTT	CASTLTESNTGELFF
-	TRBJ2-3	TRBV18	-	TGTGCCAGCTCACCAGGGGCCGGGGATCCAGGTACAGATACGCAGTATTTT	CASSPGAGDPGTDTQYF
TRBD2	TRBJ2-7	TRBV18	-	TGTGCCAGCTCACCACCGGGGGGGTTCGGCTACGAGCAGTACTTC	CASSPPGGFGYEQYF
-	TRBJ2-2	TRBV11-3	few	TGTGCCAGCGGGGATTACGATGCCGGGGAGCTGTTTTTT	CASGDYDAGELFF
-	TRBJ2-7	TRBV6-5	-	TGTGCCAGCAGTTACTCCGGCTACAGGGCAGCCGAGCAGTACTTC	CASSYSGYRAAEQYF
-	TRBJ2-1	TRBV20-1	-	TGCAGTGCAAGGGGTGCAGCGTCGTCCTACAATGAGCAGTTCTTC	CSARGAASSYNEQFF
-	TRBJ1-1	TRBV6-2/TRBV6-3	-	TGTGCCAGCAGCCGCAGTCTTTTGAACACTGAAGCTTTCTTT	CASSRSLLNTEAFF
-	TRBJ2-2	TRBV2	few	TGTGCCAGCAACCCGAGGCAGGGTTCTTCCGGGGAGCTGTTTTTT	CASNPRQGSSGELFF
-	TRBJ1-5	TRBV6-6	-	TGTGCCAGCACCGCGGGTCAGCCCCAGCATTTT	CASTAGQPQHF
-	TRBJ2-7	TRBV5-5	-	TGTGCCAGCAGCCCATCTAGCGTCCTTACCTACGAGCAGTACTTC	CASSPSSVLTYEQYF
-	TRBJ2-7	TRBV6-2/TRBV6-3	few	TGTGCCAGCAGCCATCCGGGACACTACGAGCAGTACTTC	CASSHPGHYEQYF
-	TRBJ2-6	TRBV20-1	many	TGCAGTGCTAGAACCCCGGCGGCGGGTAGATCTGGGGCCAACGTCCTGACTTTC	CSARTPAAGRSGANVLTF
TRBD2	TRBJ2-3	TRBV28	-	TGTGCCAGCAGTTCTCGACTAGCCGGCACAGATACGCAGTATTTT	CASSSRLAGTDTQYF